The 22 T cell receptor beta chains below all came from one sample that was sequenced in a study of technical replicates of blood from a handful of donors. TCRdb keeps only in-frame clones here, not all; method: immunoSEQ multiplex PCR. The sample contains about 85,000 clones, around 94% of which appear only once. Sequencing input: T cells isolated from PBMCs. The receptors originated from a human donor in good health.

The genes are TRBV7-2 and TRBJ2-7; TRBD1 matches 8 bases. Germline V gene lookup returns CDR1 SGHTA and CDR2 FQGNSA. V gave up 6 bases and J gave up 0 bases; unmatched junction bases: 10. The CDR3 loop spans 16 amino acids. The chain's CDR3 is CASRKTGTGISYEQYF. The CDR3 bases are TGTGCCAGCAGAAAAACCGGGACAGGAATCTCCTACGAGCAGTACTTC.

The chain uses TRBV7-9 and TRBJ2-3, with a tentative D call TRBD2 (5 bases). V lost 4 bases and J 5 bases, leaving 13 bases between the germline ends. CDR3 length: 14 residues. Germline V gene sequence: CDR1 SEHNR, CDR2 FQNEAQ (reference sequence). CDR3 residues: CASSSPSLRDTQYF. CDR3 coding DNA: TGTGCCAGCAGCTCCCCTAGCCTTAGAGATACGCAGTATTTT.

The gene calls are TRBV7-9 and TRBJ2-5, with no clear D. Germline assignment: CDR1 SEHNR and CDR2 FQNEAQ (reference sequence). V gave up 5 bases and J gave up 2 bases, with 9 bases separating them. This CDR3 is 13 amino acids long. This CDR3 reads CASSPYHQETQYF. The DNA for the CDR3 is TGTGCCAGCAGCCCCTACCATCAAGAGACCCAGTACTTC.

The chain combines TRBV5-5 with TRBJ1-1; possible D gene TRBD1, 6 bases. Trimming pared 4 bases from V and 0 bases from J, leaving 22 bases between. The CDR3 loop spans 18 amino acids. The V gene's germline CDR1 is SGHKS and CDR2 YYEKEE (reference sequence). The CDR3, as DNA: TGTGCCAGCAGCCGATATTGGGGGCAGGGGTACTTGAACACTGAAGCTTTCTTT. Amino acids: CASSRYWGQGYLNTEAFF.

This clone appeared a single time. DNA for the CDR3: TGCGCCAGTAGGAGGAACACCGGGGAGCTGTTTTTT. This gives the protein CASRRNTGELFF. The genes are TRBV4-1 and TRBJ2-2; no firm D call. Germline V gene lookup returns CDR1 MGHRA and CDR2 YSYEKL. V shed 9 bases and J shed 1 base, with 6 bases lying between them. This CDR3 comprises 12 residues.

For the CDR3, the DNA is TGTGCCAGCAGCTTACAAAGGGGTGGGGAGACCCAGTACTTC. Protein sequence: CASSLQRGGETQYF. The gene calls are TRBV7-2 and TRBJ2-5; D may be TRBD1 (5 bases). Trimming removed 2 bases from V and 5 bases from J, with 12 bases in between. This CDR3 has 14 amino acids. Germline V lookup: CDR1 SGHTA, CDR2 FQGNSA.

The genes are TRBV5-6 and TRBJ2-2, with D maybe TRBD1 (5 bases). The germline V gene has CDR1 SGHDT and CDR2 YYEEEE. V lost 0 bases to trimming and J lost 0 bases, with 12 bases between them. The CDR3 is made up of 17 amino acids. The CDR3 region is CASSLVARATNTGELFF. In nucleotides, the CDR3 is TGTGCCAGCAGCTTGGTGGCCAGGGCCACGAACACCGGGGAGCTGTTTTTT.

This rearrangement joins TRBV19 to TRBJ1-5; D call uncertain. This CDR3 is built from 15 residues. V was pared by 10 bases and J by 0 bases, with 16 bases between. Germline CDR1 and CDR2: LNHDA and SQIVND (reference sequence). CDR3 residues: CATFKGGYSNQPQHF. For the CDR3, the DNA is TGTGCCACCTTCAAGGGCGGGTATAGCAATCAGCCCCAGCATTTT. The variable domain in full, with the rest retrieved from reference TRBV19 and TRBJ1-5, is DGGITQSPKYLFRKEGQNVTLSCEQNLNHDAMYWYRQDPGQGLRLIYYSQIVNDFQKGDIAEGYSVSREKKESFPLTVTSAQKNPTAFYLCATFKGGYSNQPQHFGDGTRLSIL.

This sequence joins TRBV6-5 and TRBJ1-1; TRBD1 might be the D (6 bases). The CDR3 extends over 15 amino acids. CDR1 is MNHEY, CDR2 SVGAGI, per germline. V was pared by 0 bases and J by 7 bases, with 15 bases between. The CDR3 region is CASSYSTQGRDEAFF. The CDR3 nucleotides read TGTGCCAGCAGTTACTCGACACAGGGTAGAGATGAAGCTTTCTTT.

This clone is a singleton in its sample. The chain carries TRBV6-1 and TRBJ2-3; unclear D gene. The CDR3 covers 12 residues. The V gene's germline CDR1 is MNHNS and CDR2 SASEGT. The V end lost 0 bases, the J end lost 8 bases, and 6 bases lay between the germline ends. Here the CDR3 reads CASSEAPGTQYF. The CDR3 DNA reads TGTGCCAGCAGTGAAGCGCCCGGTACGCAGTATTTT.

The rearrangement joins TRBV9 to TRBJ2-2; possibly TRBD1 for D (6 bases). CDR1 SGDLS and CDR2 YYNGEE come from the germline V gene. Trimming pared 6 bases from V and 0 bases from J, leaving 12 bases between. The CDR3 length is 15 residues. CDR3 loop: CASNPGTTNTGELFF. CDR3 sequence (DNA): TGTGCCAGCAATCCCGGGACAACGAACACCGGGGAGCTGTTTTTT.

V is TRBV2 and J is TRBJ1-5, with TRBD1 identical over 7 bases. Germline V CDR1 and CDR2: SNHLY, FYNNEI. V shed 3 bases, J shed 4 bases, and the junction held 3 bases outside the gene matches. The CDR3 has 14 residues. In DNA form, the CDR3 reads TGTGCCAGCAGTGAGTGGGGACAGAATCAGCCCCAGCATTTT. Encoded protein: CASSEWGQNQPQHF.

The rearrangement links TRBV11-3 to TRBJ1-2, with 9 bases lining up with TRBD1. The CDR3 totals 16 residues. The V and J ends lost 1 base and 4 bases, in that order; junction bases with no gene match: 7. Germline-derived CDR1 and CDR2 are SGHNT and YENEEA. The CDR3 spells CASSLVWGQGTYGYTF. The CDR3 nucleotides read TGTGCCAGCAGCTTAGTGTGGGGACAGGGTACCTATGGCTACACCTTC. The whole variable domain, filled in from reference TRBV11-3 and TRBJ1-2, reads EAGVVQSPRYKIIEKKQPVAFWCNPISGHNTLYWYLQNLGQGPELLIRYENEEAVDDSQLPKDRFSAERLKGVDSTLKIQPAELGDSAVYLCASSLVWGQGTYGYTFGSGTRLTVV.

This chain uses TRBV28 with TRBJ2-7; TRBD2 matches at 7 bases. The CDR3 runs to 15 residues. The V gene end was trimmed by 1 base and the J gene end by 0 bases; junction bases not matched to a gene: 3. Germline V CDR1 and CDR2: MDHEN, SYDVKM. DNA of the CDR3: TGTGCCAGCAGTTTATTGGGGGGGAGCTCCTACGAGCAGTACTTC. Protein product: CASSLLGGSSYEQYF.

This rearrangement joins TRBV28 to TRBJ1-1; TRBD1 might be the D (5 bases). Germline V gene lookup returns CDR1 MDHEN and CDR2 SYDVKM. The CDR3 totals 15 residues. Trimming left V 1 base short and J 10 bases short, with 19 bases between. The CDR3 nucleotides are TGTGCCAGCAGTTTATCAAGGGGCTTAATTTCCGGAGCTTTCTTT. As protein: CASSLSRGLISGAFF.

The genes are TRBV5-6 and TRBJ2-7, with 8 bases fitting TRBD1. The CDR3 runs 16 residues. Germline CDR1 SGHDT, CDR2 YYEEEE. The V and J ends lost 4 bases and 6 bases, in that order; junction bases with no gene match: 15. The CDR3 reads CASSHLEGQGVREQYF. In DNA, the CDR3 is TGTGCCAGCAGCCATTTGGAAGGACAGGGTGTCCGCGAGCAGTACTTC.

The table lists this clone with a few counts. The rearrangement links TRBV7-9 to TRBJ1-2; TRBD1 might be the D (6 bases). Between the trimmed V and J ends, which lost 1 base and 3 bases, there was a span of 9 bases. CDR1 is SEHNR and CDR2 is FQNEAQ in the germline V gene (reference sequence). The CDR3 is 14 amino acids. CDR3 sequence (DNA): TGTGCCAGCAGCTTAGAACAGGGACACTATGGCTACACCTTC. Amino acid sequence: CASSLEQGHYGYTF.

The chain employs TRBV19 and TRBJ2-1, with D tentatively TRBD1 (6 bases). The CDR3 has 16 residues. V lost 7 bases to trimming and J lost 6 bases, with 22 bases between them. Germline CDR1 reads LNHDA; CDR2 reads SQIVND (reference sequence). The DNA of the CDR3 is TGTGCCAGTATCGGAAGAGGACAGCCGTCGGGCAATGAGCAGTTCTTC. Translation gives CASIGRGQPSGNEQFF.

The DNA of the CDR3 is TGTGCCAGCAGCTCCGGGATTCGGTCAAGTGAGACCCAGTACTTC. Translated: CASSSGIRSSETQYF. The chain couples TRBV7-9 to TRBJ2-5; D is perhaps TRBD2 (5 bases). The V gene's germline CDR1 is SEHNR and CDR2 FQNEAQ (reference sequence). Trimming removed 4 bases at V and 5 bases at J, with 17 bases between. This CDR3 comprises 15 residues.

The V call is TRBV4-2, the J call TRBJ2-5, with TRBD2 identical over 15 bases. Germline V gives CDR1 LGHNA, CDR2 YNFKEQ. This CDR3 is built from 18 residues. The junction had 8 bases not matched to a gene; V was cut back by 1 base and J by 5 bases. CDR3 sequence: CASSQGPAGTSGRETQYF. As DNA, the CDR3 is TGTGCCAGCAGCCAAGGTCCCGCCGGGACTAGCGGGAGGGAGACCCAGTACTTC.

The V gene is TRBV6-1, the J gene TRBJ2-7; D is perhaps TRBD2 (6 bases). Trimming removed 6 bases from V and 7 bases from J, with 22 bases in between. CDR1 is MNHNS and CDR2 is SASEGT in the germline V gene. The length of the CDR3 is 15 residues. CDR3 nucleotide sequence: TGTGCCAGCAGGCAACCCGGGACTTACTTGTGGGAGCAGTACTTC. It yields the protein CASRQPGTYLWEQYF.

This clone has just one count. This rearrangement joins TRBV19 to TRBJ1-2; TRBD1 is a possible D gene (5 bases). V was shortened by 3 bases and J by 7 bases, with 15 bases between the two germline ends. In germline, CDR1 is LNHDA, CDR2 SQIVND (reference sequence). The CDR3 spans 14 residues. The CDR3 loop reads CASSMNWGGIGYTF. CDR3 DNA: TGTGCCAGTAGTATGAACTGGGGGGGGATTGGCTACACCTTC.